This T cell receptor beta chain was sequenced in a study of T cell repertoires in cytomegalovirus infection (dated 2019 in TCRdb). Study-level background: Peptide stimulations targeted recently identified HLA-C-restricted CMV epitopes, whose presentation resists viral immunomodulation, together with well-studied HLA-B-restricted epitopes. Donor HLA type was relevant to the analysis, because carriage of CMV infection together with the matching HLA type was indicated by public TCR beta signatures.

Beyond this particular receptor, the publication reports: The ex vivo response was dominated by HLA-C-restricted CMV-specific TCR beta clonotypes, which also provided the single most frequent clonotype in two of eight donors. Carriers of CMV infection plus the relevant HLA type were discriminated by the cumulative frequency of public TCR beta family members in the study cohort and in an independent roughly 320-donor cohort.

The label giving this sample's treatment or condition can be read as: in vitro stimulation with specific CMV peptide epitopes to enrich CMV-specific T cells. The table lists this clonotype with many counts. No cognate antigen has been identified for it. Base qualities are not recorded, but no much larger clone differs from it by a single base. The V end loses 5 bases and the J end loses 4 bases, and a stretch of 18 bases separates them. CDR1 and CDR2 (SGHVS, FQNEAQ) derive from the germline V gene. The CDR3 holds 15 amino acids from the cysteine to the phenylalanine. Of all the DNA, just the CDR3 is kept, 45 bases in frame from base 1. Sequencing took place on an Illumina HiSeq 1500. TCRdb trimmed the raw reads at Q25, called clones with MiXCR and kept productive beta chains. For every CDR3 protein sequence, its rows merge into one entry that carries the most common genes and DNA. This sample has 700,000 to 850,000 distinct CDR3 sequences in its table, and 30% to 35% of those were observed once. The ten top clones hold 12% of the sample.

This specimen was cultured CD8+ T cells from PBMCs, taken from culture after CMV antigen stimulation. The V gene is TRBV7-8 and the J gene is TRBJ2-7, with the D segment identity uncertain. This clonotype was sampled from a human donor in good health (CMV status not recorded). Some clones in this sample may be carry-over from other donors' samples. The CDR3 amino acid sequence is: CASSPRPDEEYEQYF. The nucleotide sequence reads TGTGCCAGCAGCCCCCGGCCTGACGAGGAATACGAGCAGTACTTC.